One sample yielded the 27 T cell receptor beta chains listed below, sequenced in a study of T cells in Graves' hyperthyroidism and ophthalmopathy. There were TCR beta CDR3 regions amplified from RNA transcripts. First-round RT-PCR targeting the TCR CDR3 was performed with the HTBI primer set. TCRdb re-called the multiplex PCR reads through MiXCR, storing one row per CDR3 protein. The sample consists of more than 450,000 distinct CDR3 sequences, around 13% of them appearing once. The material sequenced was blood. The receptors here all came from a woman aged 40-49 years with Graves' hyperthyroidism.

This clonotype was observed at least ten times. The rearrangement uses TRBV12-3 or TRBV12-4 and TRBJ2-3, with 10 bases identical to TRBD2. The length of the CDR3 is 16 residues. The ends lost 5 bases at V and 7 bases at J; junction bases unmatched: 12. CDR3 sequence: CASSNSGGRHEYTQYF. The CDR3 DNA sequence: TGTGCCAGCAGTAATAGCGGGGGGCGGCATGAGTATACGCAGTATTTT.

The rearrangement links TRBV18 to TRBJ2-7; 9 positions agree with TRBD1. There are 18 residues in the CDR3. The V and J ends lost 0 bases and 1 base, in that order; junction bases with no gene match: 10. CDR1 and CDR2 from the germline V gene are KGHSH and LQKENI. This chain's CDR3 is CASSPPGIDRGGSYEQYF. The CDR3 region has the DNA TGTGCCAGCTCACCACCGGGGATCGACAGGGGGGGTTCCTACGAGCAGTACTTC.

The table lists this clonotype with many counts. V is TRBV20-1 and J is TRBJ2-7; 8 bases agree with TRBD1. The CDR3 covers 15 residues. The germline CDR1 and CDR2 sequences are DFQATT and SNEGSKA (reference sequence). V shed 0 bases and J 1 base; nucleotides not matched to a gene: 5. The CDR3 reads CSARDTGQGSYEQYF. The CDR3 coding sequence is TGCAGTGCTAGAGATACCGGACAGGGTTCCTACGAGCAGTACTTC.

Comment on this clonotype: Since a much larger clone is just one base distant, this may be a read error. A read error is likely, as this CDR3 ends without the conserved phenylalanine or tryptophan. The CDR3 sequence: CASSPRLAGEYNEQFL. The CDR3 coding sequence is TGTGCCAGCAGCCCCCGTCTAGCGGGAGAGTACAATGAGCAGTTCCTC. This rearrangement joins TRBV3-1 to TRBJ2-1; TRBD2 aligns across 10 bases. Germline-derived CDR1 and CDR2 are LGHDT and YNNKEL (reference sequence). V shed 4 bases and J 4 bases; nucleotides not matched to a gene: 7. The CDR3 consists of 16 residues.

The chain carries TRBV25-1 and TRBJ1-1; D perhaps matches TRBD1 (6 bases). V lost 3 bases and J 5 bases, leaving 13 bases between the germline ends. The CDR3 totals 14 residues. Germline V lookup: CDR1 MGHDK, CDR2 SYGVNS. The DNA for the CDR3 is TGTGCCAGCAGTGAGGGGGGGCCGAGGACTGAAGCTTTCTTT. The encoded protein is CASSEGGPRTEAFF.

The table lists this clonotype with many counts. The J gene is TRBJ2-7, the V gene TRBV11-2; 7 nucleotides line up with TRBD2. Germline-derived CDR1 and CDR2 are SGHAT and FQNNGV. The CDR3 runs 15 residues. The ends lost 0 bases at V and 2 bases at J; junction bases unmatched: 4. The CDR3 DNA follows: TGTGCCAGCAGCTTAGAATGGGAGGGGCCCTACGAGCAGTACTTC. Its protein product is CASSLEWEGPYEQYF.

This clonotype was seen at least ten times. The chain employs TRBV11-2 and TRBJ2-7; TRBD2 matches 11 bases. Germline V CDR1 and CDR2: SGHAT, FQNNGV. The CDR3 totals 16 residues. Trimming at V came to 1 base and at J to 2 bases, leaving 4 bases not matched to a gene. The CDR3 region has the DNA TGTGCCAGCAGCTTAGCTCCGACTAGCGGGACCTACGAGCAGTACTTC. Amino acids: CASSLAPTSGTYEQYF.

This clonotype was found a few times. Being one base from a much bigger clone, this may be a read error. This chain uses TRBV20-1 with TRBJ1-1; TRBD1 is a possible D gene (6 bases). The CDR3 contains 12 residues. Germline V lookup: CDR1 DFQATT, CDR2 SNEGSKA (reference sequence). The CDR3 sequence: CRPTGLNTEALF. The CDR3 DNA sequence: TGCAGGCCCACAGGGCTGAACACTGAAGCTCTCTTT.

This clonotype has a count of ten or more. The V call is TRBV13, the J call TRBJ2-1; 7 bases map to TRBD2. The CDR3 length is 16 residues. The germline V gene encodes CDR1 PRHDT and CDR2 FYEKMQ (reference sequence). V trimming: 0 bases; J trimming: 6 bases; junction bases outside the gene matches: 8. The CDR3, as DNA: TGTGCCAGCAGCTTAGGGGGCGGGACTACCATCAATGAGCAGTTCTTC. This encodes CASSLGGGTTINEQFF.

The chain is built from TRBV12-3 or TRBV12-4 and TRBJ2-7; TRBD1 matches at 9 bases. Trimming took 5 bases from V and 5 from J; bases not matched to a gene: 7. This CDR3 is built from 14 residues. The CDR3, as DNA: TGTGCCAGCAGTACCGGGACAGGGCCGGACGAGCAGTACTTC. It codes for CASSTGTGPDEQYF.

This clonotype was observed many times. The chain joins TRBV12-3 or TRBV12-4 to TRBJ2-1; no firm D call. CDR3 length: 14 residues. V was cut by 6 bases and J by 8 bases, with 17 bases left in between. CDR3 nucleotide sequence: TGTGCCAGCAGCCCCCCGAATATCGGCGATGAGCAGTTCTTC. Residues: CASSPPNIGDEQFF.

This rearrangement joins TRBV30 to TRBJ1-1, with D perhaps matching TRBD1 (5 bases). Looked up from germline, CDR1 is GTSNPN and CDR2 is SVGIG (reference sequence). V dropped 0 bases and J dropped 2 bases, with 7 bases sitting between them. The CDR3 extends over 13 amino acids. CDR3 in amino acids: CAWSVGVNTEAFF. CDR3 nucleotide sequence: TGTGCCTGGAGTGTGGGGGTAAACACTGAAGCTTTCTTT.

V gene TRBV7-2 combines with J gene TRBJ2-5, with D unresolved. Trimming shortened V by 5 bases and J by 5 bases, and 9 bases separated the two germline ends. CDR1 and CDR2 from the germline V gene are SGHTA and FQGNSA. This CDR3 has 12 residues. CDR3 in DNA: TGTGCCAGCAGCCCAATTCTGGAGACCCAGTACTTC. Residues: CASSPILETQYF.

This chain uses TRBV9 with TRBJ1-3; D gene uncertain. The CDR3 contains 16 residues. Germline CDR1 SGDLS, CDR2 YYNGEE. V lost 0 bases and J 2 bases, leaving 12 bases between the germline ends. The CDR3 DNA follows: TGTGCCAGCAGCGTAGAAAGAGACACGGCTGGAAACACCATATATTTT. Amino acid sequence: CASSVERDTAGNTIYF.

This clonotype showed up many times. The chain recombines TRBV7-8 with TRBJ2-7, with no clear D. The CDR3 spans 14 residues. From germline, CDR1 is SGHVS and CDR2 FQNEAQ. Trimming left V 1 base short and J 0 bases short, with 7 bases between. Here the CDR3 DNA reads TGTGCCAGCAGCTTAGATGTCAACTCCTACGAGCAGTACTTC. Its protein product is CASSLDVNSYEQYF. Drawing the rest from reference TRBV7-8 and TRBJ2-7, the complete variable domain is GAGVSQSPRYKVAKRGQDVALRCDPISGHVSLFWYQQALGQGPEFLTYFQNEAQLDKSGLPSDRFFAERPEGSVSTLKIQRTQQEDSAVYLCASSLDVNSYEQYFGPGTRLTVT.

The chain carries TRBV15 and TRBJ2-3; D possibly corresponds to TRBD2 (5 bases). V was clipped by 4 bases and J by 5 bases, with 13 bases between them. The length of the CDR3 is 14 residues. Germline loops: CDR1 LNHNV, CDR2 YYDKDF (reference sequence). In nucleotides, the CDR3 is TGTGCCACCAGCACCGGCAGGACTCGAGATACGCAGTATTTT. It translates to CATSTGRTRDTQYF.

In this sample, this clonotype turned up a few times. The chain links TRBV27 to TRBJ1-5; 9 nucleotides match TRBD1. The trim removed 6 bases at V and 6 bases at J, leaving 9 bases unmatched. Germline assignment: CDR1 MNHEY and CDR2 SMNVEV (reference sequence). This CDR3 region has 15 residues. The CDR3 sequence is CASRKQGAQGQPQHF. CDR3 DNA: TGTGCCAGCAGGAAACAGGGGGCACAAGGTCAGCCCCAGCATTTT.

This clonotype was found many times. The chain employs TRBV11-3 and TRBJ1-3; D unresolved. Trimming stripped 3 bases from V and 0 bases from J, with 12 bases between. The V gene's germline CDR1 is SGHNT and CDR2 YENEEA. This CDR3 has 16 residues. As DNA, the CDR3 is TGTGCCAGCAGCTTCGGACGGAAACTCTCTGGAAACACCATATATTTT. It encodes CASSFGRKLSGNTIYF.

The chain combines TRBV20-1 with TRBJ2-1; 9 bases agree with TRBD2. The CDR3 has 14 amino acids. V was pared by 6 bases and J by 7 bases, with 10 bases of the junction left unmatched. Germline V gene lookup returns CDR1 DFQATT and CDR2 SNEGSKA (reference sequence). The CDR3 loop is CSAPTGTSSNEQFF. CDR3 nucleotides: TGCAGTGCGCCTACGGGGACTAGCAGTAATGAGCAGTTCTTC.

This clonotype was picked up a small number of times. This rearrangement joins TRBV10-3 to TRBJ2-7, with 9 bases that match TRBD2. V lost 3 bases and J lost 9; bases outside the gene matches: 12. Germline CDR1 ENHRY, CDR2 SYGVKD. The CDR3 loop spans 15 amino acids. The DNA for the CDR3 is TGTGCCATCAGTGACCCCGGGACTAGCCTTAAAGGGCAGTACTTC. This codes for CAISDPGTSLKGQYF.

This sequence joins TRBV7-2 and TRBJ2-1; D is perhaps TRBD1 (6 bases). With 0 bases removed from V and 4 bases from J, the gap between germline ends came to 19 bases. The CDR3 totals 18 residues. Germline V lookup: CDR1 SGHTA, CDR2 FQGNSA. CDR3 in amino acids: CASSLASFLGGWYNEQFF. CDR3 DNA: TGTGCCAGCAGCTTAGCGAGTTTCTTAGGGGGTTGGTACAATGAGCAGTTCTTC. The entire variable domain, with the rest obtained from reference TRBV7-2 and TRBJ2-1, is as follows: GAGVSQSPSNKVTEKGKDVELRCDPISGHTALYWYRQSLGQGLEFLIYFQGNSAPDKSGLPSDRFSAERTGGSVSTLTIQRTQQEDSAVYLCASSLASFLGGWYNEQFFGPGTRLTVL.

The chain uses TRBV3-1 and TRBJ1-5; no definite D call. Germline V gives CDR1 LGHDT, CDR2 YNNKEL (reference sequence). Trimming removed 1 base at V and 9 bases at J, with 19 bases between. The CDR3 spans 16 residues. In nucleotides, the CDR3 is TGTGCCAGCAGCCAAGGTGGAGTGGACCTCTCACGGCCCCAGCATTTT. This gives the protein CASSQGGVDLSRPQHF.

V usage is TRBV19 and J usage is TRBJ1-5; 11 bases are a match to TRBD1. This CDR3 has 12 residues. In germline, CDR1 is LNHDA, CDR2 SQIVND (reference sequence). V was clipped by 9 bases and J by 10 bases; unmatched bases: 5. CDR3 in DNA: TGTGCCAGCCGGGACAGGGGGGTTCCCCAGCATTTT. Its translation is CASRDRGVPQHF.

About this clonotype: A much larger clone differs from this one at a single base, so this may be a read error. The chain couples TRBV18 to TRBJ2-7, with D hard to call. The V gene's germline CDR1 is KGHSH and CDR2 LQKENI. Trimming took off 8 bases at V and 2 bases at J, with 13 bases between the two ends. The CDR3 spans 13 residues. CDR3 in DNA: TGTGCCAGCAGCCGCCGGCTCACCTACGAGCAGTACTTC. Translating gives CASSRRLTYEQYF.

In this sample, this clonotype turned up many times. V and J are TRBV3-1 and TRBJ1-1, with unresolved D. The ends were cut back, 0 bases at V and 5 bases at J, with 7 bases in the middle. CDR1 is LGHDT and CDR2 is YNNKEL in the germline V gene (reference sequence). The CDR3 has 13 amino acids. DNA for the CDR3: TGTGCCAGCAGCCAAGAGGCTGGTACTGAAGCTTTCTTT. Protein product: CASSQEAGTEAFF.

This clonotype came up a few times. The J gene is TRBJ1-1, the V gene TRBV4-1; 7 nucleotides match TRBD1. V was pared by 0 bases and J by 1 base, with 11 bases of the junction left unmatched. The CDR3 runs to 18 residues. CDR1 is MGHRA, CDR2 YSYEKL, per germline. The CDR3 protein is CASSQDDVKGTANTEAFF. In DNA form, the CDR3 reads TGCGCCAGCAGCCAAGATGACGTCAAAGGGACAGCGAACACTGAAGCTTTCTTT.

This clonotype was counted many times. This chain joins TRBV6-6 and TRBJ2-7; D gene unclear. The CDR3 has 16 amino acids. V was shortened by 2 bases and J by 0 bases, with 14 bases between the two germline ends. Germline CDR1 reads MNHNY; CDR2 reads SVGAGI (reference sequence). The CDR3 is CASSYPGSLSSYEQYF. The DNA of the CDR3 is TGTGCCAGCAGTTACCCCGGGTCTTTGAGCTCCTACGAGCAGTACTTC.